The rows below give T cell receptor beta chains drawn from one sample of a study of CD8 T cells in ankylosing spondylitis. TCRdb fed the 5' RACE reads into MiXCR, producing one record per CDR3 protein. The sample carries 250,000 to 350,000 distinct CDR3 sequences, about 20% recorded once. The sample taken for sequencing was blood, either unsorted or a sorted T cell fraction (not recorded which). These receptor sequences come from a male donor with ankylosing spondylitis or in good health (not recorded which). Each CDR3 is given with its conserved first and last residue. The order of the fields is V gene, J gene, CDR3 protein.

>TRBV5-1|TRBJ2-1
CASSFGTSGSNEQFF
>TRBV4-1|TRBJ2-1
CASSRMALADNEQFF
>TRBV24-1|TRBJ2-1
CATRGELVNEQFF
>TRBV29-1|TRBJ2-2
CSVPVRGGISGGALFF
>TRBV4-2|TRBJ2-3
CASSQGTSDTDTQYF
>TRBV29-1|TRBJ2-2
CSGQAGGANTGELFF
>TRBV12-3/TRBV12-4|TRBJ1-1
CASSSDSRVGAFF
>TRBV3-1|TRBJ1-5
CASSPTGTGGYQPQHF
>TRBV18|TRBJ2-2
CASSRDANTGELFF
>TRBV5-1|TRBJ2-2
CASSLYGTTITGELFF
>TRBV14|TRBJ1-3
CASSQRRELLGNTIYF
>TRBV5-1|TRBJ2-5
CASSLGSSSIGETQYF
>TRBV15|TRBJ1-4
CATSRAGATNEKLFF
>TRBV7-7|TRBJ2-5
CASSPGTGMTGQETQYF
>TRBV28|TRBJ2-1
CASSPSDPEGDEQFF
>TRBV15|TRBJ2-3
CATSREWGQGADTQYF
>TRBV12-3/TRBV12-4|TRBJ1-6
CASSSGTGNSPLHF
>TRBV7-2|TRBJ2-4
CASSLQAGLAKNIQYF
>TRBV12-3/TRBV12-4|TRBJ2-2
CASSLNPGPTGELFF
>TRBV18|TRBJ1-1
CASSPRGDNTEAFF
>TRBV19|TRBJ2-3
CASSKATGGATDTQYF
>TRBV5-1|TRBJ2-1
CASSLAPGLAGGPEQFF
>TRBV24-1|TRBJ1-1
CATSDGDTEAFF